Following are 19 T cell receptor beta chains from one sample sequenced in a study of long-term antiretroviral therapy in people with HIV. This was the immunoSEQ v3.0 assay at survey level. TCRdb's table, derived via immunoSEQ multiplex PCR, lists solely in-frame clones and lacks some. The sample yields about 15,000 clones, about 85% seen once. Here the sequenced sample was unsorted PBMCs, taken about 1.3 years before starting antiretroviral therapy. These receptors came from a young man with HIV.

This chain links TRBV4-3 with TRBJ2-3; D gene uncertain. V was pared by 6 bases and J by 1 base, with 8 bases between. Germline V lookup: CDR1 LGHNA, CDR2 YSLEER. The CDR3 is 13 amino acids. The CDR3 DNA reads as TGCGCCAGCAGTAAGAGCGGCACAGATACGCAGTATTTT. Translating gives CASSKSGTDTQYF.

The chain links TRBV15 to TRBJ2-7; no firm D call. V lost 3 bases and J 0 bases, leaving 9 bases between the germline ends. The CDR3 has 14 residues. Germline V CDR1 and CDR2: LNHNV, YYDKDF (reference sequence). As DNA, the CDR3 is TGTGCCACCAGCAGGACCTGGCTCTCCTACGAGCAGTACTTC. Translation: CATSRTWLSYEQYF.

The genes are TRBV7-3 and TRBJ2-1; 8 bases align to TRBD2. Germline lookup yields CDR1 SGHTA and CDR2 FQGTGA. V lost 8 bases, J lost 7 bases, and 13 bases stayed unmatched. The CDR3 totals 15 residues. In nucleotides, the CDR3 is TGTGCCAGCTCCCGGGCGGGAGGATCTTGGAATGAGCAGTTCTTC. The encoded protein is CASSRAGGSWNEQFF.

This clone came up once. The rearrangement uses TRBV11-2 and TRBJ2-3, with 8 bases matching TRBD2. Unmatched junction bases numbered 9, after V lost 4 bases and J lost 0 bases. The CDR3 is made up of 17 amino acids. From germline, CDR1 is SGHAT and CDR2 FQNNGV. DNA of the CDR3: TGTGCCAGCAGCTGGACTAGCACAGGATCTAGCACAGATACGCAGTATTTT. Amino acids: CASSWTSTGSSTDTQYF.

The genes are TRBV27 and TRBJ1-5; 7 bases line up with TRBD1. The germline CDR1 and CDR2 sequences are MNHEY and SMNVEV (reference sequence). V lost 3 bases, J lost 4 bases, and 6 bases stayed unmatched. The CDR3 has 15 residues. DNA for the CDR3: TGTGCCAGCAGTTTCCGACAGGGAGCGAATCAGCCCCAGCATTTT. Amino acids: CASSFRQGANQPQHF.

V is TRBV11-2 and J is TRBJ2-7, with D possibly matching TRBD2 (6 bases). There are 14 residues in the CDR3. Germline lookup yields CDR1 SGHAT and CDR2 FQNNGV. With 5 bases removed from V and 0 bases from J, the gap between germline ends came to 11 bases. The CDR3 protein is CASSPGTGSYEQYF. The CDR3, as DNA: TGTGCCAGCAGCCCCGGGACTGGCTCCTACGAGCAGTACTTC.

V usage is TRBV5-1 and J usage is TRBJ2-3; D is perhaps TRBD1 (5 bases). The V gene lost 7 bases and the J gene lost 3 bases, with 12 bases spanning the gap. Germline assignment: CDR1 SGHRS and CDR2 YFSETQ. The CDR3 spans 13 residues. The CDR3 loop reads CASRPAGTDTQYF. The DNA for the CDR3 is TGCGCCAGCCGCCCCGCAGGGACAGATACGCAGTATTTT.

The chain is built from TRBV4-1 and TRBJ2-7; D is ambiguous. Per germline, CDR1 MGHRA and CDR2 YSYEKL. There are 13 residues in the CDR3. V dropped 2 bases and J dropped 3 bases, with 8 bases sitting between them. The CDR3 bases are TGCGCCAGCAGCCAAACCGTATTCTACGAGCAGTACTTC. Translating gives CASSQTVFYEQYF.

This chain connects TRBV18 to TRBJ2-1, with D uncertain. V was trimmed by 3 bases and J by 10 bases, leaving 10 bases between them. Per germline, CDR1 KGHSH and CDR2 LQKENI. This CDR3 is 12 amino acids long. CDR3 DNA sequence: TGTGCCAGCTCACCTCTGGGTCAGGAGCAGTTCTTC. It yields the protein CASSPLGQEQFF.

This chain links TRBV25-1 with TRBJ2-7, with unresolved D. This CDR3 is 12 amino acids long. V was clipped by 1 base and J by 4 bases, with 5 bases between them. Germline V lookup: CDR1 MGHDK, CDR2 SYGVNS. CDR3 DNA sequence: TGTGCCAGCAGTGAATTGGGATACGAGCAGTACTTC. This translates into CASSELGYEQYF.

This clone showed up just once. The chain's CDR3 is CASSLGGVTEAFF. The CDR3 DNA reads as TGTGCCAGCAGCTTGGGGGGTGTCACTGAAGCTTTCTTT. The chain recombines TRBV11-2 with TRBJ1-1, with D possibly TRBD1 on 5 matching bases. The CDR3 has 13 residues. Trimming shortened V by 3 bases and J by 4 bases, and 9 bases separated the two germline ends. Germline CDR1 is SGHAT and CDR2 is FQNNGV.

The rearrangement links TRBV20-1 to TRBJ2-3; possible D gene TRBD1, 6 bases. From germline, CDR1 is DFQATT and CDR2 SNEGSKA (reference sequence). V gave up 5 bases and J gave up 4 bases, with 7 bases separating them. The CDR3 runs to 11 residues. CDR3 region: CSAYRADTQYF. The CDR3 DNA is TGCAGTGCTTACAGGGCAGATACGCAGTATTTT.

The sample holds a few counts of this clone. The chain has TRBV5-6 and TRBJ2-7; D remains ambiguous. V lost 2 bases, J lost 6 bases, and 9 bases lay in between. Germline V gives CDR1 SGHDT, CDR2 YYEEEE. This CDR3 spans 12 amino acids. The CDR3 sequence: CASSLRPLEQYF. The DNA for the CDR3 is TGTGCCAGCAGCTTACGGCCCCTCGAGCAGTACTTC.

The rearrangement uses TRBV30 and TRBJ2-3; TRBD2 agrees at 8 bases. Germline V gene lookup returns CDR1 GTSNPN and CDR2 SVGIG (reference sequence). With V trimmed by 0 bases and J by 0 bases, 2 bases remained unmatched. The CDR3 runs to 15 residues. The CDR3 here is CAWSVSSGSTDTQYF. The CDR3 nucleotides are TGTGCCTGGAGTGTCTCTAGCGGGAGCACAGATACGCAGTATTTT.

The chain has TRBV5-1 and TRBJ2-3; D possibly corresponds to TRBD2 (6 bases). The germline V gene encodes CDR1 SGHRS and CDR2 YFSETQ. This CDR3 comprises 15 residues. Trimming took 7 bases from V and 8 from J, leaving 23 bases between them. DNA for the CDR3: TGCGCCAGCGGCCTGACCTTCGAGGGAGGCCCTACGCAGTATTTT. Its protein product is CASGLTFEGGPTQYF.

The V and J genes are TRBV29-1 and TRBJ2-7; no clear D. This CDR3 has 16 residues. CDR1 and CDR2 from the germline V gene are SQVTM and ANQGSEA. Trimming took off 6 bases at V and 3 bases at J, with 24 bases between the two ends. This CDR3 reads CSVPIWGFPHNYEQYF. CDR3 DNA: TGCAGCGTCCCCATTTGGGGATTCCCGCACAACTACGAGCAGTACTTC.

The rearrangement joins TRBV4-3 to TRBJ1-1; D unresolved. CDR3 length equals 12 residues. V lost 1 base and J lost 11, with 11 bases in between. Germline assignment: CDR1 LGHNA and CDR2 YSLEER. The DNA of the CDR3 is TGCGCCAGCAGCCAAGGACTTGGTTTGGCTTTCTTT. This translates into CASSQGLGLAFF.

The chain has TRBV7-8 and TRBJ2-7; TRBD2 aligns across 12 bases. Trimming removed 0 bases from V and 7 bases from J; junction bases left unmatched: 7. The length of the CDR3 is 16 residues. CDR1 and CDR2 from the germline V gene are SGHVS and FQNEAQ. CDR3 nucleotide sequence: TGTGCCAGCAGCTTAGCGACTAGCGGGAGCTCGGGAGAGCAGTACTTC. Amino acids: CASSLATSGSSGEQYF.

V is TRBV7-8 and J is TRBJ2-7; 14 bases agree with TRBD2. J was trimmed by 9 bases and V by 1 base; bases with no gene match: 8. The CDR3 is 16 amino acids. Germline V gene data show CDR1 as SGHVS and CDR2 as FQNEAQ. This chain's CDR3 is CASSLGSGGLAGVQYF. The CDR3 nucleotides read TGTGCCAGCAGCTTAGGATCCGGGGGACTAGCGGGAGTGCAGTACTTC. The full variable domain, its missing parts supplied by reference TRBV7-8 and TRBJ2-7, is GAGVSQSPRYKVAKRGQDVALRCDPISGHVSLFWYQQALGQGPEFLTYFQNEAQLDKSGLPSDRFFAERPEGSVSTLKIQRTQQEDSAVYLCASSLGSGGLAGVQYFGPGTRLTVT.